The count of the clone carrying this T cell receptor (beta chain) is one. The target antigen is unknown. This entry belongs to a study of early stage breast cancer tumors. Findings and limits, study-wide: Enriched TCRB sequences shared across patients were mostly commonly generated sequences. Tumors had about 2.5-fold higher T cell density and higher clonality than adjacent normal breast tissue.

Blood replicates held 0.5 ug DNA, tumor or normal breast approximately 1.5 ug, two each. The data were produced by immunoSEQ multiplex PCR, yet TCRdb's version contains in-frame clones alone and is incomplete. Of some 6,500 clones listed, roughly 73% are singletons. Germline V gene lookup returns CDR1 SGHTA and CDR2 FQGNSA. The CDR3 sequence is 16 residues long. V gave up 3 bases and J gave up 2 bases; unmatched junction bases: 7. V is TRBV7-2 and J is TRBJ2-1; TRBD1 aligns across 7 bases. This sequence was found in a person aged 35 to 50 with breast cancer. Source material: normal breast tissue next to the tumor. CDR3: CASSLGQPTTYNEQFF. The CDR3 DNA sequence: TGTGCCAGCAGCTTGGGACAGCCAACAACCTACAATGAGCAGTTCTTC.